One sample yielded the 5 T cell receptor beta chains listed below, sequenced in a study of T cell responses to AZD1222 COVID-19 vaccine. Some clones are missing from TCRdb's copy, which holds only in-frame ones; the method was immunoSEQ multiplex PCR. The sample includes just over 95,000 clones, roughly 89% seen only once; the top ten take 3.7%. The specimen comprised peripheral blood, sampled on day 0 of AZD1222 vaccination. The receptor set was obtained from an adult in good health.

The chain has TRBV20-1 and TRBJ2-7; D is uncertain. This CDR3 comprises 11 residues. The germline CDR1 and CDR2 sequences are DFQATT and SNEGSKA (reference sequence). V shed 2 bases and J shed 6 bases, with 8 bases lying between them. The CDR3 sequence is CSARQTGEQYF. The CDR3, as DNA: TGCAGTGCTAGACAAACGGGCGAGCAGTACTTC.

This chain connects TRBV18 to TRBJ2-1; 7 bases map to TRBD2. Germline V CDR1 and CDR2: KGHSH, LQKENI. Unmatched junction bases numbered 7, after V lost 3 bases and J lost 5 bases. The CDR3 covers 15 residues. The DNA for the CDR3 is TGTGCCAGCTCACCGTCCGGGACTAAGGACAATGAGCAGTTCTTC. Its translation: CASSPSGTKDNEQFF.

The chain recombines TRBV19 with TRBJ2-4; weak D call: TRBD2 (5 bases). Germline V gene sequence: CDR1 LNHDA, CDR2 SQIVND (reference sequence). The germline V and J ends were trimmed by 6 bases and 7 bases, with 13 bases remaining between them. The CDR3 has 13 residues. CDR3 in DNA: TGTGCCAGTAGCTTCGCGCGAGGGAACATTCAGTACTTC. Protein product: CASSFARGNIQYF. Together with reference TRBV19 and TRBJ2-4, the CDR3 gives the full variable domain: DGGITQSPKYLFRKEGQNVTLSCEQNLNHDAMYWYRQDPGQGLRLIYYSQIVNDFQKGDIAEGYSVSREKKESFPLTVTSAQKNPTAFYLCASSFARGNIQYFGAGTRLSVL.

The rearrangement uses TRBV3-1 (or the pseudogene TRBV3-2) and TRBJ2-3; D is possibly TRBD2 (6 bases). Trimming removed 0 bases at V and 8 bases at J, with 9 bases between. This CDR3 has 13 residues. The germline V gene has CDR1 LGHDT and CDR2 YNNKEL (reference sequence). CDR3 nucleotide sequence: TGTGCCAGCAGCCAAGAGCCGCGGGGTACGCAGTATTTT. As protein: CASSQEPRGTQYF.

J is TRBJ2-2 and V is TRBV5-1; TRBD1 might be the D (6 bases). The CDR3 sequence is 14 residues long. Germline CDR1 is SGHRS and CDR2 is YFSETQ. The V end was cut by 5 bases, the J end by 2 bases, with 10 bases between. The CDR3 sequence is CASRYRANTGELFF. The CDR3 coding sequence is TGCGCCAGCAGGTACAGGGCCAACACCGGGGAGCTGTTTTTT. Using reference TRBV5-1 and TRBJ2-2 for the parts outside the CDR3, the full variable domain is KAGVTQTPRYLIKTRGQQVTLSCSPISGHRSVSWYQQTPGQGLQFLFEYFSETQRNKGNFPGRFSGRQFSNSRSEMNVSTLELGDSALYLCASRYRANTGELFFGEGSRLTVL.